Listed below are T cell receptor beta chains from one sample, sequenced in a study of blood T cell repertoires in COVID-19. TCRdb keeps only in-frame clones here, not all; method: immunoSEQ multiplex PCR. The sample contains around 200,000 clones, 80% to 85% of which appear only once. The sample was peripheral blood. These receptors were taken from a man aged 45-65 years with active or convalescent COVID-19. CDR3s include the opening cysteine and the closing phenylalanine or tryptophan. The D gene is left open where the match is weak. Expanded clones get a size class; other rows say once, few or many, or leave the size out.

16	TRBD1	TRBV5-4	TRBJ2-1	few	CASSLPRDRGSNEQFF	TGTGCCAGCAGCTTACCCCGGGACAGGGGTAGTAATGAGCAGTTCTTC
15	TRBD1	TRBV7-9	TRBJ2-1	-	CASSPRQGTYNEQFF	TGTGCCAGCAGCCCCCGACAGGGCACCTACAATGAGCAGTTCTTC
15	-	TRBV2	TRBJ2-2	-	CASMGTAVNTGELFF	TGTGCCAGCATGGGAACAGCGGTAAACACCGGGGAGCTGTTTTTT
15	TRBD1	TRBV19	TRBJ1-1	-	CASRDTGGIDTEAFF	TGTGCCAGTAGAGATACAGGGGGCATTGACACTGAAGCTTTCTTT
15	TRBD1	TRBV11-2	TRBJ1-1	-	CASSWIGQVNTEAFF	TGTGCCAGCAGCTGGATAGGACAGGTCAACACTGAAGCTTTCTTT
15	TRBD2	TRBV10-2	TRBJ2-7	once	CASSESGTSSSEQYF	TGCGCCAGCAGTGAGTCCGGGACTAGCTCCTCCGAGCAGTACTTC
13	-	TRBV9	TRBJ2-7	few	CASSVGQTYEQYF	TGTGCCAGCAGCGTCGGACAAACCTACGAGCAGTACTTC
12	-	TRBV13	TRBJ1-2	-	CASSLDLGDYTF	TGTGCCAGCAGCTTAGATCTCGGGGACTACACCTTC
13	-	TRBV6-5	TRBJ1-1	-	CASSDFQNTEAFF	TGTGCCAGCAGCGACTTCCAGAACACTGAAGCTTTCTTT
11	TRBD1	TRBV20-1	TRBJ2-7	-	CSATRQGEQYF	TGCAGTGCCACCCGACAGGGTGAGCAGTACTTC
17	TRBD1	TRBV6-1	TRBJ1-5	-	CASSGPGTGGRYQPQHF	TGTGCCAGCAGTGGGCCGGGGACAGGGGGTAGGTATCAGCCCCAGCATTTT
16	-	TRBV18	TRBJ2-5	-	CASSPIPSGPQETQYF	TGTGCCAGCTCACCAATTCCGAGCGGGCCTCAAGAGACCCAGTACTTC
12	-	TRBV12-3/TRBV12-4	TRBJ2-7	-	CASSLVGGEQYF	TGTGCCAGCAGTTTAGTTGGAGGCGAGCAGTACTTC
17	TRBD2	TRBV15	TRBJ2-3	-	CATSTSGGHLPTDTQYF	TGTGCCACCAGCACCAGCGGGGGACATTTACCCACAGATACGCAGTATTTT
11	-	TRBV12-3/TRBV12-4	TRBJ2-3	-	CASSFLNTQYF	TGTGCCAGCAGTTTCTTAAATACGCAGTATTTT
13	TRBD1	TRBV27	TRBJ1-2	-	CASSSGGDSDYTF	TGTGCCAGCAGTTCAGGGGGCGATAGCGACTACACCTTC
17	-	TRBV13	TRBJ1-1	-	CASSLGEVAAGDREAFF	TGTGCCAGCAGCTTAGGCGAGGTAGCGGCCGGTGATAGGGAAGCTTTCTTT
14	TRBD1	TRBV5-6	TRBJ1-2	once	CASSLIDRDEGYTF	TGTGCCAGCAGCTTGATTGACAGGGATGAGGGCTACACCTTC
14	TRBD1	TRBV9	TRBJ1-5	-	CASSTGQNNQPQHF	TGTGCCAGCAGCACGGGACAGAACAATCAGCCCCAGCATTTT
13	-	TRBV6-5	TRBJ1-2	-	CASSYSRGYGYTF	TGTGCCAGCAGTTACTCGCGGGGCTATGGCTACACCTTC
16	TRBD1	TRBV19	TRBJ1-1	-	CASRIHQGAMGTEAFF	TGTGCCAGTAGAATCCATCAGGGGGCAATGGGCACTGAAGCTTTCTTT
15	-	TRBV11-1	TRBJ2-2	-	CASSLGQGVAGELFF	TGTGCCAGCAGCTTAGGGCAGGGTGTGGCCGGGGAGCTGTTTTTT
14	TRBD1	TRBV5-1	TRBJ1-2	-	CASSLDRGVEGYTF	TGCGCCAGCAGCTTGGACAGGGGCGTCGAGGGCTACACCTTC
12	TRBD2	TRBV30	TRBJ2-1	-	CAWSVLSGGQFF	TGTGCCTGGAGTGTACTTAGCGGGGGGCAGTTCTTC
17	-	TRBV7-2	TRBJ2-7	-	CASSLGAETQSAYEQYF	TGTGCCAGCAGCTTAGGGGCCGAGACCCAGTCCGCCTACGAGCAGTACTTC
14	TRBD2	TRBV29-1	TRBJ2-1	-	CSVGQLAGADEQFF	TGCAGCGTTGGTCAGCTAGCGGGGGCCGATGAGCAGTTCTTC
15	TRBD1	TRBV7-3	TRBJ2-7	few	CASSLGSGGSYEQYF	TGTGCCAGCAGCTTAGGATCAGGGGGCTCCTACGAGCAGTACTTC
15	TRBD2	TRBV18	TRBJ2-7	-	CASSLDTGGPGEQYF	TGTGCCAGCTCACTCGATACGGGGGGGCCTGGAGAGCAGTACTTC
15	-	TRBV7-8	TRBJ2-5	-	CASSLVDFPGETQYF	TGTGCCAGCAGCTTAGTGGACTTCCCCGGGGAGACCCAGTACTTC
15	-	TRBV7-9	TRBJ1-1	-	CASSPTLGGRTEAFF	TGTGCCAGCAGCCCGACTTTAGGGGGAAGAACTGAAGCTTTCTTT
13	-	TRBV12-3/TRBV12-4	TRBJ1-4	once	CASSFRAREKLFF	TGTGCCAGCAGTTTCAGGGCCCGGGAAAAACTGTTTTTT
12	-	TRBV12-3/TRBV12-4	TRBJ2-3	-	CASTTRRDTQYF	TGTGCCAGCACCACGCGGCGGGATACGCAGTATTTT
15	-	TRBV5-8	TRBJ1-1	-	CASSLVTFLNTEAFF	TGTGCCAGCAGCTTGGTTACCTTTCTAAACACTGAAGCTTTCTTT
14	-	TRBV6-5	TRBJ1-4	-	CASSRSTGFGKLFF	TGTGCCAGCAGCCGTAGTACAGGGTTTGGAAAACTGTTTTTT
13	TRBD1	TRBV18	TRBJ1-5	-	CASSPTGSQPQHF	TGTGCCAGCTCACCGACAGGGAGTCAGCCCCAGCATTTT
13	-	TRBV25-1	TRBJ1-2	-	CASSEPSGYGYTF	TGTGCCAGCAGTGAACCCTCGGGCTATGGCTACACCTTC
13	-	TRBV10-1	TRBJ1-5	few	CASAPGHFWPQHF	TGCGCCAGCGCTCCGGGACACTTCTGGCCCCAGCATTTT
14	TRBD1	TRBV30	TRBJ1-2	-	CAWSLQGQWYGYTF	TGTGCCTGGAGTTTACAGGGACAGTGGTATGGCTACACCTTC
17	TRBD2	TRBV7-3	TRBJ2-1	-	CASSLRPGTSQDGEQFF	TGTGCCAGCAGCCTACGCCCCGGGACTAGTCAAGATGGTGAGCAGTTCTTC
14	TRBD2	TRBV7-2	TRBJ2-1	-	CASSSGTSGHEQFF	TGTGCCAGCAGCTCCGGGACTAGCGGTCATGAGCAGTTCTTC
14	-	TRBV5-6	TRBJ1-1	-	CASSLVEVRPEAFF	TGTGCCAGCAGCTTGGTGGAGGTTAGACCCGAAGCTTTCTTT
16	TRBD2	TRBV7-2	TRBJ2-1	-	CASSSASGGAFNEQFF	TGTGCCAGCAGCTCCGCAAGCGGGGGGGCCTTCAATGAGCAGTTCTTC
17	-	TRBV15	TRBJ2-3	-	CATSAGRGREWTDTQYF	TGTGCCACCAGCGCCGGCCGAGGTCGGGAGTGGACAGATACGCAGTATTTT
14	TRBD1	TRBV5-6	TRBJ1-2	-	CASSPTGSGYGYTF	TGTGCCAGCAGCCCGACAGGGAGCGGCTATGGCTACACCTTC
15	TRBD1	TRBV19	TRBJ2-1	-	CASRSDRSSYNEQFF	TGTGCCAGTAGATCGGACAGGAGCTCCTACAATGAGCAGTTCTTC
14	-	TRBV5-1	TRBJ2-3	-	CASAAGREADTQYF	TGCGCCAGTGCGGCCGGCAGGGAGGCAGATACGCAGTATTTT
15	-	TRBV7-2	TRBJ1-3	-	CASSLVQGRGNTIYF	TGTGCCAGCAGCTTAGTCCAGGGCAGGGGAAACACCATATATTTT
15	-	TRBV21-1	TRBJ1-5	-	CASRLRGVDSQPQHF	TGTGCCAGCAGGCTCCGGGGGGTGGATAGTCAGCCCCAGCATTTT
12	-	TRBV6-5	TRBJ2-3	-	CASKAGTDTQYF	TGTGCCAGCAAGGCCGGGACAGATACGCAGTATTTT
15	-	TRBV30	TRBJ1-1	-	CAWSVGAGRGTEAFF	TGTGCCTGGAGTGTAGGGGCAGGGCGTGGGACTGAAGCTTTCTTT
14	TRBD2	TRBV29-1	TRBJ2-1	few	CSASGGQTYNEQFF	TGCAGCGCCTCGGGGGGGCAGACCTACAATGAGCAGTTCTTC
13	-	TRBV12-2	TRBJ2-7	-	CASRPRIRDEQYF	TGTGCAAGTCGCCCTAGGATCAGGGACGAGCAGTACTTC
16	TRBD1	TRBV19	TRBJ1-5	-	CASSIEGTGANQPQHF	TGTGCCAGTAGTATAGAGGGGACAGGGGCGAATCAGCCCCAGCATTTT